This T cell receptor beta chain was sequenced in a study of T cell responses to AZD1222 COVID-19 vaccine. Sequencing used immunoSEQ multiplex PCR; TCRdb keeps in-frame clones, though not all of them. The table lists around 150,000 clones, 90% of them singletons. Germline V gene lookup returns CDR1 SGHTA and CDR2 FQGNSA. Trimming cost V 9 bases and J 0 bases, with 17 bases left between them. CDR3 length: 15 residues. This TCR was recovered from an adult in good health. The chain carries TRBV7-2 and TRBJ1-2, with D possibly TRBD1 on 6 matching bases. The specimen was peripheral blood, collected on day 0 of AZD1222 vaccination. The CDR3 region is CASKQGGRANYGYTF. The DNA for the CDR3 is TGTGCCAGTAAACAGGGCGGAAGAGCTAACTATGGCTACACCTTC.